This entry features one TCR beta chain sequence. Its antigen is still unknown. CDR1 and CDR2 from the germline V gene are SGHAT and FQNNGV. The CDR3 has 15 residues. The V end was cut by 2 bases, the J end by 6 bases, with 14 bases between. Amplification used 60 Vbeta primers and 13 Jbeta primers. Assay: immunoSEQ multiplex PCR; the TCRdb copy retains only in-frame clones and omits some. This table holds just under 65,000 clones, around three quarters found once. This specimen belongs to a study of cytomegalovirus exposure and HLA in healthy donors. Notes on the study in general: TRBV6-2, TRBV6-3 and some other V segments were excluded as indistinguishable. The study listed roughly 150 cytomegalovirus-associated TCR beta chains. Follow-up analysis later connected one missense variant in DCLRE1C with trimming of TCR beta V- and J-genes. About 90% or about 30% of the time was how often most TCR beta V segments were productive, according to an earlier analysis.

Source material: PBMCs. The chain employs TRBV11-2 and TRBJ2-1; tentatively, D is TRBD1 (5 bases). The sequence came from a woman aged 25-40 years in good health and CMV-seronegative. In DNA, the CDR3 is TGTGCCAGCAGCTTAAGGGGTGGGGATATCAATGAGCAGTTCTTC. It is translated as CASSLRGGDINEQFF.